What follows are 2 T cell receptor beta chains derived from one specimen sequenced in a study of regulatory T cells in long-lasting Graves disease. Construction of the TCR beta libraries employed iRepertoire HTBI primers in conjunction with Arm-PCR of CDR3 regions. TCRdb used MiXCR to reprocess the multiplex PCR reads, holding one entry per CDR3 protein. The table records roughly 500,000 distinct CDR3 sequences, less than 15% of them present only once. Time point reported: newly diagnosed GD, antithyroid drugs for less than 3 months. After RNA was extracted from PBMCs, the TCR library was made from it. The same sample was also used in a study of T cells in Graves' hyperthyroidism and ophthalmopathy.

The sample in question was peripheral blood mononuclear cells (PBMCs), obtained at new diagnosis, from a patient treated with antithyroid drugs. Receptors were obtained from a man between 25 and 39 years old with Graves disease.

As concerns this clonotype: At one end, the junction sequence differs from germline, possibly due to a read error. The genes are TRBV24-1 and TRBJ2-5, with 8 bases that match TRBD1. Germline CDR1 reads KGHDR; CDR2 reads SFDVKD. The CDR3 covers 14 residues. CDR3: CAASDTTGEETQYF. For the CDR3, the DNA is TGTGCCGCCAGTGACACGACAGGGGAAGAGACCCAGTACTTC.

This clonotype was observed at least ten times. V usage is TRBV29-1 and J usage is TRBJ1-1; D may be TRBD1 (6 bases). The CDR3 has 13 residues. From germline, CDR1 is SQVTM and CDR2 ANQGSEA. V lost 6 bases and J lost 6, with 17 bases in between. The CDR3 region is CSVTPPGAPEAFF. DNA of the CDR3: TGCAGCGTAACCCCCCCAGGGGCACCTGAAGCTTTCTTT.